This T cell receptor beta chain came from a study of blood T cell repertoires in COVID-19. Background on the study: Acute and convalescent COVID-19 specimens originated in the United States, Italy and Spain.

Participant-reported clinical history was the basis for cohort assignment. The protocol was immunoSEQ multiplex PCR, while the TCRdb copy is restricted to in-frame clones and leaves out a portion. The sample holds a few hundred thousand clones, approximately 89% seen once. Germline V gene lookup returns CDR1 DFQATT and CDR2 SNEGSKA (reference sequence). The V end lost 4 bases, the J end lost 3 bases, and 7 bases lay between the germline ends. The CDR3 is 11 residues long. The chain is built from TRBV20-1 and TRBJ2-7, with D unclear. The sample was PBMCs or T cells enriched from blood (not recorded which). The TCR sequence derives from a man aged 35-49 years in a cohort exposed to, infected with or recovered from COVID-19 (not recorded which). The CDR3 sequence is CSATPYYEQYF. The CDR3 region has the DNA TGCAGTGCTACCCCGTACTACGAGCAGTACTTC.